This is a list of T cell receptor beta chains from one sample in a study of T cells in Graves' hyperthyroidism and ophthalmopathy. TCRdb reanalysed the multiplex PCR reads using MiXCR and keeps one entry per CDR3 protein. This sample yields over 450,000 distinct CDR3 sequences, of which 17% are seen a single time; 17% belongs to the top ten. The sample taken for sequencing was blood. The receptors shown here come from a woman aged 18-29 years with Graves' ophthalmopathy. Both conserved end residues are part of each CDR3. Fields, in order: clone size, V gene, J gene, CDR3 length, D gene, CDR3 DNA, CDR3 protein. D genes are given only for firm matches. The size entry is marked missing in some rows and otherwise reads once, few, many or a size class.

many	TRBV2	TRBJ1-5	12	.	TGTGCCAGCGCTACAGGAGGTCAGCCCCAGCATTTT	CASATGGQPQHF
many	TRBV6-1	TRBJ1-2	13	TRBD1	TGTGCCAGCAGTGTCCAGGGGGACTATGGCTACACCTTC	CASSVQGDYGYTF
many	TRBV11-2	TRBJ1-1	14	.	TGTGCCAGCAGCCCGCGTGGGACCTACACTGAAGCTTTCTTT	CASSPRGTYTEAFF
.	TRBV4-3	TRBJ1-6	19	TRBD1	TGCGCCAGCAGCCAAGTTACCGGGACAGGACGCTCCTATAATTCACCCCTCCACTTT	CASSQVTGTGRSYNSPLHF
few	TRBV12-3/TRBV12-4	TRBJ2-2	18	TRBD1	TGTGCCAGCGCCAAGGGACAGGGGGCCCTGGGGTACACCGGGGAGCTGTTTTTT	CASAKGQGALGYTGELFF
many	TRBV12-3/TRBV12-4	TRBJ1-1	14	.	TGTGCCAGCACCAATCGTCGGCGCCTCCCTGAAGCTTTCTTT	CASTNRRRLPEAFF
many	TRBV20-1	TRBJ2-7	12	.	TGCAGTGCTAGCATACAGGGATACGAGCAGTACTTC	CSASIQGYEQYF
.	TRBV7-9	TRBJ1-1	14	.	TGTGCCAGCAGCTTTCTAGGGCACAACACTGAAGCTTTCTTT	CASSFLGHNTEAFF
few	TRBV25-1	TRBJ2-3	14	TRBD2	TGTGCCAGCAGTATTGCGGGAGGCAGAGATACGCAGTATTTT	CASSIAGGRDTQYF
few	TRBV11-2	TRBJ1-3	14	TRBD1	TGTGCCAGCAGCCCGACAGGGGATGGAAACACCATATATTTT	CASSPTGDGNTIYF
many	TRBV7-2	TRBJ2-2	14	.	TGTGCCAGCAGCTTAGAACCGGTGGGCGGGGAGCTGTTTTTT	CASSLEPVGGELFF